Below, 17 T cell receptor beta chains from the same sample are listed, as sequenced in a study of CD8+ T cells in alopecia areata. Following RNA extraction, reverse transcription yielded cDNA that acted as the sequencing template. Profiling relied on immunoSEQ multiplex PCR, and the TCRdb table lists in-frame clones only, not all of them. Here the sample spans about 110,000 clones, about 60% being singletons. The specimen was NKG2D-low CD8+ T cells sorted from blood. The receptors originated from a human donor with alopecia areata.

The chain combines TRBV28 with TRBJ2-7; no reliable D call. The ends were cut back, 5 bases at V and 2 bases at J, with 7 bases in the middle. From germline, CDR1 is MDHEN and CDR2 SYDVKM. The CDR3 consists of 12 residues. CDR3 sequence: CASSIHPYEQYF. The CDR3 coding sequence is TGTGCCAGCAGTATCCACCCCTACGAGCAGTACTTC.

The gene calls are TRBV5-1 and TRBJ2-7; the match to TRBD1 covers 8 bases. V dropped 5 bases and J dropped 4; count of bases not matched to a gene: 11. Germline V gene data show CDR1 as SGHRS and CDR2 as YFSETQ. The CDR3 has 15 amino acids. CDR3 sequence reads: CASSLVRDRIYEQYF. In DNA, the CDR3 is TGCGCCAGCAGTCTCGTCCGGGACAGGATTTACGAGCAGTACTTC.

The chain combines TRBV7-8 with TRBJ1-1, with 7 bases aligning to TRBD1. The CDR3 runs 13 residues. Germline CDR1 and CDR2: SGHVS and FQNEAQ. Losses at the gene ends were 8 bases for V and 5 bases for J; bases not matched to a gene: 8. In DNA, the CDR3 is TGTGCCAGCTTCAGGGGGTCTGGGACTGAAGCTTTCTTT. As protein: CASFRGSGTEAFF. The entire variable domain, with the rest obtained from reference TRBV7-8 and TRBJ1-1, is as follows: GAGVSQSPRYKVAKRGQDVALRCDPISGHVSLFWYQQALGQGPEFLTYFQNEAQLDKSGLPSDRFFAERPEGSVSTLKIQRTQQEDSAVYLCASFRGSGTEAFFGQGTRLTVV.

The count of this clone is one. V and J are TRBV7-9 and TRBJ1-5; 7 bases match TRBD1. Germline-derived CDR1 and CDR2 are SEHNR and FQNEAQ (reference sequence). This CDR3 has 17 amino acids. V was pared by 4 bases and J by 7 bases, with 16 bases of the junction left unmatched. CDR3 in amino acids: CASSSSQTGLSGQPQHF. The CDR3 bases are TGTGCCAGCAGCTCTTCACAGACAGGGTTGAGCGGACAGCCCCAGCATTTT.

This clone showed up just once. This chain connects TRBV12-5 to TRBJ1-1; no clear D. V lost 6 bases, J lost 0 bases, and 8 bases lay in between. There are 13 residues in the CDR3. Germline V gives CDR1 LGHNT, CDR2 FRNRAP. CDR3 bases: TGTGCTAGTGGCCTTAACATGAACACTGAAGCTTTCTTT. This codes for CASGLNMNTEAFF.

The rearrangement joins TRBV7-9 to TRBJ2-7; tentative D call: TRBD1 (6 bases). This CDR3 contains 14 residues. Germline V gene sequence: CDR1 SEHNR, CDR2 FQNEAQ (reference sequence). V dropped 2 bases and J dropped 4 bases, with 12 bases sitting between them. The CDR3 loop reads CASSLYDRSYEQYF. The CDR3 nucleotides are TGTGCCAGCAGCTTATACGACAGGTCATACGAGCAGTACTTC.

This chain joins TRBV9 and TRBJ2-7; 10 bases are shared with TRBD1. The trim removed 4 bases at V and 2 bases at J, leaving 6 bases unmatched. Germline lookup yields CDR1 SGDLS and CDR2 YYNGEE. The CDR3 extends over 15 amino acids. The CDR3 DNA sequence: TGTGCCAGCAGCCCCTCCGGGACAGGGGCCTACGAGCAGTACTTC. Translated: CASSPSGTGAYEQYF. The variable domain in full, completed from reference TRBV9 and TRBJ2-7, reads DSGVTQTPKHLITATGQRVTLRCSPRSGDLSVYWYQQSLDQGLQFLIQYYNGEERAKGNILERFSAQQFPDLHSELNLSSLELGDSALYFCASSPSGTGAYEQYFGPGTRLTVT.

J is TRBJ2-1 and V is TRBV4-1, with 12 bases matching TRBD2. The V segment lost 3 bases and the J segment 4 bases; nucleotides outside the gene matches: 7. The germline V gene has CDR1 MGHRA and CDR2 YSYEKL. This CDR3 is 17 amino acids long. The CDR3 DNA sequence: TGCGCCAGCAGCCACGATCCTAGCGGGAGGGTTTACAATGAGCAGTTCTTC. It is translated as CASSHDPSGRVYNEQFF.

The V call is TRBV13, the J call TRBJ2-1; D unresolved. The V end lost 0 bases, the J end lost 12 bases, and 9 bases lay between the germline ends. The CDR3 has 12 residues. The germline V gene has CDR1 PRHDT and CDR2 FYEKMQ (reference sequence). CDR3 in DNA: TGTGCCAGCAGCTTAGGAGCCGGGTGGCAGTTCTTC. Its protein is CASSLGAGWQFF.

This chain connects TRBV6-5 to TRBJ2-3, with 7 bases lining up with TRBD1. Per the germline V gene, CDR1 is MNHEY and CDR2 is SVGAGI. The trim removed 8 bases at V and 2 bases at J, leaving 4 bases unmatched. The CDR3 contains 13 residues. CDR3 bases: TGTGCCAGCCGGGACAGCCTCACAGATACGCAGTATTTT. Translation gives CASRDSLTDTQYF.

The V and J genes are TRBV11-2 and TRBJ2-7; no clear D gene. Germline CDR1 and CDR2: SGHAT and FQNNGV. Trimming took 3 bases from V and 3 from J, leaving 9 bases between them. The CDR3 runs to 13 residues. CDR3 loop: CASSFQTDYEQYF. CDR3 nucleotide sequence: TGTGCCAGCAGCTTCCAAACGGACTACGAGCAGTACTTC. Filled out from reference TRBV11-2 and TRBJ2-7, the complete variable domain reads EAGVAQSPRYKIIEKRQSVAFWCNPISGHATLYWYQQILGQGPKLLIQFQNNGVVDDSQLPKDRFSAERLKGVDSTLKIQPAKLEDSAVYLCASSFQTDYEQYFGPGTRLTVT.

About this clone: The junction does not match germline at one end; this may be a read error. This chain connects TRBV27 to TRBJ2-1; D possibly corresponds to TRBD2 (6 bases). CDR1 and CDR2 (germline): MNHEY, SMNVEV (reference sequence). The CDR3 extends over 14 amino acids. The CDR3, as DNA: TGTGCCAGCAGCCAGCGCGGGGTCTACTATGAGCAGTTCTTC. Translated, it gives CASSQRGVYYEQFF.

This clone was seen more than once but under ten times. The J gene is TRBJ1-2, the V gene TRBV5-5, with D maybe TRBD1 (5 bases). Germline CDR1 is SGHKS and CDR2 is YYEKEE (reference sequence). The CDR3 has 14 residues. The V end was cut by 3 bases, the J end by 6 bases, with 15 bases between. The CDR3 nucleotides read TGTGCCAGCAGCTACAGGAGCACCTTAAATGGCTACACCTTC. It translates to CASSYRSTLNGYTF.

The rearrangement joins TRBV9 to TRBJ1-1; TRBD1 agrees at 7 bases. Germline CDR1 is SGDLS and CDR2 is YYNGEE. The CDR3 is made up of 14 amino acids. V trimming: 3 bases; J trimming: 2 bases; junction bases outside the gene matches: 4. The CDR3 is CASSAGGGNTEAFF. For the CDR3, the DNA is TGTGCCAGCAGCGCAGGGGGAGGTAACACTGAAGCTTTCTTT.

This chain uses TRBV4-1 with TRBJ2-7, with D possibly TRBD2 on 6 matching bases. CDR1 MGHRA and CDR2 YSYEKL come from the germline V gene. This CDR3 spans 15 amino acids. V was cut by 2 bases and J by 0 bases, with 11 bases left in between. Here the CDR3 DNA reads TGCGCCAGCAGCCAACAAGGACTAAGCTCCTACGAGCAGTACTTC. It is translated as CASSQQGLSSYEQYF.

There are a few counts of this clone. The CDR3 coding sequence is TGTGCCAGCAGCTCCCTAGGCAATGAGCAGTTCTTC. This codes for CASSSLGNEQFF. V usage is TRBV5-4 and J usage is TRBJ2-1, with D hard to call. Germline-derived CDR1 and CDR2 are SGHNT and YYREEE (reference sequence). This CDR3 is 12 amino acids long. Trimming took 3 bases from V and 6 from J, leaving 7 bases between them.

The chain couples TRBV29-1 to TRBJ2-1; 12 bases align to TRBD2. V trimming: 1 base; J trimming: 2 bases; junction bases outside the gene matches: 3. Germline loops: CDR1 SQVTM, CDR2 ANQGSEA. The CDR3 sequence is 16 residues long. CDR3 bases: TGCAGCGTTGAAGGGAGGACTAGCGGGACCTACAATGAGCAGTTCTTC. It yields the protein CSVEGRTSGTYNEQFF.